This is a list of T cell receptor beta chains from one sample in a study of post-analysis software for immune sequencing data. TCRdb re-called the PCR reads through MiXCR, storing one row per CDR3 protein. The sample has approximately 460,000 distinct CDR3 sequences, over 35% seen once; the top ten hold about an eighth. The sequenced material came from blood. The source of these receptors is a girl aged 10 to 17 with multiple sclerosis. The CDR3 runs from the conserved cysteine through the conserved F or W. D genes are given only for firm matches. Rows give clone size only sometimes, using once, few, many, or a class for an expanded clone.

>.|TRBV3-1|TRBJ2-5|.
TGTGCCAGCAGCCTAACCCCAACAACAGAGACCCAGTACTTC
CASSLTPTTETQYF
>.|TRBV2|TRBJ2-7|TRBD2
TGTGCCAGCAGTGGGACTAGCGAGAGCTCCTACGAGCAGTACTTC
CASSGTSESSYEQYF
>once|TRBV18|TRBJ2-1|.
TGTGCCAGCTCACCACTTGTCCGAGAGGGTTCAAATGAGCAGTTCTTC
CASSPLVREGSNEQFF
>few|TRBV12-3/TRBV12-4|TRBJ2-7|TRBD1
TGTGCCAGCAGTCCCCGGACAGGGAACCACGAGCAGTACTTC
CASSPRTGNHEQYF
>.|TRBV29-1|TRBJ2-5|.
TGCAGCGCCGGAGGGACAGTACAAGAGACCCAGTACTTC
CSAGGTVQETQYF
>.|TRBV20-1|TRBJ2-7|.
TGCAGTGCCAGCGAACTCGCCTACGAGCAGTACTTC
CSASELAYEQYF
>.|TRBV9|TRBJ1-1|TRBD1
TGTGCCAGCAGCGCCGGGGGGACAGGGACCACTGAAGCTTTCTTT
CASSAGGTGTTEAFF
>few|TRBV11-2|TRBJ2-7|.
TGTGCCAGCAGCCAGAGTAGCGGCCTCTACGAGCAGTACTTC
CASSQSSGLYEQYF
>few|TRBV9|TRBJ2-7|TRBD2
TGTGCCAGCAGCGTGGGGGGACTAGCGGGAGCCTACGAGCAGTACTTC
CASSVGGLAGAYEQYF
>.|TRBV9|TRBJ2-7|TRBD1
TGTGCCAGCAGCGTAGTTTTGTGGACAGGGGGCTCCTACGAGCAGTACTTC
CASSVVLWTGGSYEQYF
>.|TRBV24-1|TRBJ2-7|TRBD1
TGTGCCACCAGTGAAACAGGGGACACCAGCTCCTACAATGAGCAGTACTTC
CATSETGDTSSYNEQYF
>.|TRBV12-3/TRBV12-4|TRBJ1-5|.
TGTGCCAGCAGCCCTGACAGGTCCCACCAGCCCCAGCATTTT
CASSPDRSHQPQHF
>.|TRBV7-9|TRBJ2-4|.
TGTGCCAGCAGCTTAATGGAGGGACTGAAGTACTTC
CASSLMEGLKYF
>.|TRBV9|TRBJ2-7|TRBD1
TGTGCCAGCAGCGTAGAGGCGGACAGGGAGACCTACGAGCAGTACTTC
CASSVEADRETYEQYF
>few|TRBV20-1|TRBJ2-7|.
TGCAGTGCCGGCGAACTTCGGGGAGCCGCGGCCTACGAGCAGTACTTC
CSAGELRGAAAYEQYF
>.|TRBV7-2|TRBJ2-5|.
TGTGCCAGCAGCCCGAAGGAAGCGCGGGAGACCCAGTACTTC
CASSPKEARETQYF
>few|TRBV28|TRBJ2-1|.
TGTGCCAGCAGTCTACCTGGGAGTGTAGGCAATGAGCAGTTCTTC
CASSLPGSVGNEQFF
>.|TRBV7-3|TRBJ2-5|.
TGTGCCAGCAGCTTAACCCGAGAGAATGAGCAGTACTTC
CASSLTRENEQYF
>.|TRBV9|TRBJ2-5|.
TGTGCCAGCAGCGTAGCGGGGGGCAGGAGTCCCCAAGAGACCCAGTACTTC
CASSVAGGRSPQETQYF
>few|TRBV2|TRBJ2-5|.
TGTGCCAGCAGTAGAGGCGGAGAAGAGACCCAGTACTTC
CASSRGGEETQYF
>few|TRBV5-6|TRBJ1-1|.
TGTGCCAGCAGCAATCAGGGGTCGGGGCTGAACACTGAAGCTTTCTTT
CASSNQGSGLNTEAFF
>.|TRBV12-3/TRBV12-4|TRBJ1-6|TRBD1
TGTGCCAGCAGTCCAGGGACAGGGGAATGGAATTCACCCCTCCACTTT
CASSPGTGEWNSPLHF
>.|TRBV11-2|TRBJ1-1|.
TGTGCCAGCAGCCAACACCGGAACACTGAAGCTTTCTTT
CASSQHRNTEAFF
>.|TRBV3-1|TRBJ2-5|TRBD2
TGTGCCAGCAGCCAAGATTTCCGTACGTCTAGCGGTCAAGAGACCCAGTACTTC
CASSQDFRTSSGQETQYF
>few|TRBV20-1|TRBJ1-2|TRBD1
TGCAGTGCCTGGACAGGAAACTCTTATGGCTACACCTTC
CSAWTGNSYGYTF
>.|TRBV3-1|TRBJ2-1|TRBD2
TGTGCCAGCAGCCATTCCGGGACTAGCGGTTACAATGAGCAGTTCTTC
CASSHSGTSGYNEQFF
>.|TRBV20-1|TRBJ2-3|TRBD1
TGCAGTGCTAGGGGGGGGACAGGGGTCACAGATACGCAGTATTTT
CSARGGTGVTDTQYF
>.|TRBV15|TRBJ2-1|.
TGTGCCACCGGGCAGGGACCCTACAATGAGCAGTTCTTC
CATGQGPYNEQFF
>.|TRBV4-3|TRBJ2-1|TRBD2
TGCGCCAGCAGCCAAGACCTGATACTAGCGGATTCCTACAATGAGCAGTTCTTC
CASSQDLILADSYNEQFF
>.|TRBV5-1|TRBJ1-2|TRBD1
TGCGCCAGCAAGTCAACAGGGGCCGAGGATGGCTACACCTTC
CASKSTGAEDGYTF
>.|TRBV7-8|TRBJ2-5|TRBD1
TGTGCCAGCAGCTGGGACAGGGAAGAGCAGTACTTC
CASSWDREEQYF
>.|TRBV20-1|TRBJ2-3|.
TGCAGTGCTCGGTTTAGCGGAAGCACAGATACGCAGTATTTT
CSARFSGSTDTQYF
>.|TRBV28|TRBJ1-4|.
TGTGCCAGCAGTTTAGCGGGCTACGGTAATGAAAAACTGTTTTTT
CASSLAGYGNEKLFF
>.|TRBV7-6|TRBJ2-7|.
TGTGCCAGCAGCTCGATGGGCGAGCAGTACTTC
CASSSMGEQYF
>few|TRBV29-1|TRBJ2-7|.
TGCAGCGCCCGGGCAGCCTACGAGCAGTACTTC
CSARAAYEQYF
>.|TRBV4-2|TRBJ2-7|.
TGTGCCAGCAGCCAAGGGACAGATTACGAGCAGTACTTC
CASSQGTDYEQYF
>.|TRBV11-2|TRBJ2-4|.
TGTGCCAGCAGCTTAAGAGAGGGATTATGGCAGTACTTC
CASSLREGLWQYF
>once|TRBV5-1|TRBJ1-1|TRBD1
TGCGCCAGCAGCGAGGACAGGGGAGCTTTCTTT
CASSEDRGAFF
>.|TRBV29-1|TRBJ2-5|.
TGCATCGGGGGTGGGGCCCAAGAGACCCAGTACTTC
CIGGGAQETQYF
>.|TRBV27|TRBJ2-3|TRBD2
TGTGCCAGCAGTTTAACTTCGGGAGGGTCCCCAGATACGCAGTATTTT
CASSLTSGGSPDTQYF
>.|TRBV7-2|TRBJ2-3|TRBD2
TGTGCCAGCAGCTTAGGGGTAGGGCGGGAGCCCCCCCCAGATACGCAGTATTTT
CASSLGVGREPPPDTQYF
>.|TRBV7-3|TRBJ2-5|.
TGTGCCAGCAGCTCCTACAGGGACCAAGAGACCCAGTACTTC
CASSSYRDQETQYF
>.|TRBV6-5|TRBJ1-2|.
TGTGCCAGCAGGCCAGCAGGGGACTATGGCTACACCTTC
CASRPAGDYGYTF
>.|TRBV7-2|TRBJ2-7|.
TGTGCCAGCAGCTCCCAATCCCCTTCCTACGAGCAGTACTTC
CASSSQSPSYEQYF
>few|TRBV28|TRBJ2-5|.
TGTGCCAACAGCCAAAGGGTCCCCCAAGAGACCCAGTACTTC
CANSQRVPQETQYF
>.|TRBV20-1|TRBJ2-7|TRBD1
TGCAGTGCTAGAGATCTTGGACAGGGGGGTAAAGAGGCCCAGTACTTC
CSARDLGQGGKEAQYF